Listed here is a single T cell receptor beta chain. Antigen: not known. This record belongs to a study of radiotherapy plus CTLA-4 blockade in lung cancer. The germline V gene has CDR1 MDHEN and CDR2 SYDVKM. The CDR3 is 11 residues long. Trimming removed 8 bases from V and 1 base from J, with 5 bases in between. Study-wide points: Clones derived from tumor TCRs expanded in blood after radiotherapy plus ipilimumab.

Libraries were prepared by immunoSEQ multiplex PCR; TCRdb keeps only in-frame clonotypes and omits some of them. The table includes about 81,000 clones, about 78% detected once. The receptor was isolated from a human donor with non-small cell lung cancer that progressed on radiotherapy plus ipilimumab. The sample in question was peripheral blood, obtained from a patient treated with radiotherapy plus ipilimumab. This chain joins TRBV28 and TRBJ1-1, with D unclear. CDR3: CASLENTEAFF. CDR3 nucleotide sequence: TGTGCCAGCTTAGAGAACACTGAAGCTTTCTTT.